This T cell receptor beta chain was retrieved from a study of CD8 T cells in Susac syndrome. TCR beta sequencing covered blood CD8+ and CD4+ T cells. From germline, CDR1 is DFQATT and CDR2 SNEGSKA (reference sequence). The CDR3 has 15 amino acids. V shed 2 bases, J shed 4 bases, and the junction held 7 bases outside the gene matches. An input of about 0.5 to 1 ug of RNA was subjected to reverse transcription using random hexamers. Across 54 Vbeta and 13 Jbeta, TCR beta CDR3 was amplified with immunoSEQ multiplex PCR. TCRdb re-called the immunoSEQ multiplex PCR reads through MiXCR, storing one row per CDR3 protein. The sample holds a few hundred thousand distinct CDR3 sequences, approximately 90% seen once.

The TCR originated in a human donor with multiple sclerosis. The source material was CD8+ T cells from PBMCs. The chain recombines TRBV20-1 with TRBJ1-3, with 8 bases fitting TRBD1. The CDR3 sequence: CSARPQGVGGNTIYF. DNA of the CDR3: TGCAGTGCTAGACCACAGGGGGTTGGAGGAAACACCATATATTTT.